These 23 T cell receptor beta chains originate from one sample sequenced in a study of vaccination and CD4 T cells after COVID-19 (dated by TCRdb to between 2021 and 2023). What this sample's treatment or condition label stands for: roughly 10-day PBMC culture with coronavirus spike peptide pools or control peptides (ViraFEST assay). Preparation of the library involved PCR. TCRdb shows the sequencer as Illumina iSeq 100. TCR sequencing of DNA from cultured CD4+ T cells used the Oncomine TCR Beta short-read assay at the Johns Hopkins FTIC core. TCRdb reworked the public reads: Q25 trimming with fastp, MiXCR clone assembly, productive beta chains retained. One record per CDR3 amino acid sequence lists the most common genes and DNA. This sample is represented by 8,000 or so distinct CDR3 sequences; under 80% of them were singletons. The ten largest clones capture approximately 35% of the sample. These receptors are not linked to any known antigen.

Sequencing used CD4+ T cells from blood, cultured in vitro. All receptors come from a human donor who had recovered from COVID-19.

The chain recombines TRBV7-9 with TRBJ2-2; D gene unclear. V lost 10 bases and J 7 bases, leaving 22 bases between the germline ends. Germline V lookup: CDR1 SEHNR, CDR2 FQNEAQ (reference sequence). The CDR3 consists of 15 residues. The CDR3 protein is CATEEVGKGHGELFF. The CDR3 DNA reads TGTGCCACCGAAGAAGTAGGCAAGGGCCACGGGGAGCTGTTTTTT.

The rearrangement links TRBV19 to TRBJ1-2; possible D gene TRBD1, 5 bases. Germline lookup yields CDR1 LNHDA and CDR2 SQIVND (reference sequence). The CDR3 has 13 amino acids. Trimming took off 6 bases at V and 8 bases at J, with 16 bases between the two ends. The CDR3 protein is CASSGAERGGYTF. The CDR3 DNA follows: TGTGCCAGTAGCGGGGCCGAGAGGGGCGGCTACACCTTC.

The chain recombines TRBV7-3 with TRBJ2-3, with 8 bases that match TRBD1. There are 14 residues in the CDR3. Germline CDR1 is SGHTA and CDR2 is FQGTGA. Trimming removed 5 bases from V and 3 bases from J; junction bases left unmatched: 4. CDR3 in amino acids: CASSPGGWTDTQYF. DNA of the CDR3: TGTGCCAGCAGCCCAGGGGGCTGGACAGATACGCAGTATTTT. Looking up the rest from reference TRBV7-3 and TRBJ2-3 gives the full variable domain: GAGVSQTPSNKVTEKGKYVELRCDPISGHTALYWYRQSLGQGPEFLIYFQGTGAADDSGLPNDRFFAVRPEGSVSTLKIQRTERGDSAVYLCASSPGGWTDTQYFGPGTRLTVL.

The rearrangement links TRBV7-6 to TRBJ1-5, with a tentative D call TRBD1 (6 bases). The length of the CDR3 is 13 residues. Trimming cost V 4 bases and J 7 bases, with 11 bases left between them. CDR1 and CDR2 (germline): SGHVS, FNYEAQ. The CDR3 DNA reads as TGTGCCAGCAGCTGGAAGACAGGCCAGCCCCAGCATTTT. Encoded protein: CASSWKTGQPQHF.

V gene TRBV20-1 combines with J gene TRBJ1-6; a weak D match, TRBD1 (5 bases). This CDR3 is 14 amino acids long. CDR1 is DFQATT, CDR2 SNEGSKA, per germline (reference sequence). V was shortened by 3 bases and J by 7 bases, with 13 bases between the two germline ends. The CDR3 loop is CSASTLRGNSPLHF. In DNA form, the CDR3 reads TGCAGTGCTAGTACCTTGCGGGGGAATTCACCCCTCCACTTT.

The rearrangement joins TRBV5-4 to TRBJ2-7; TRBD1 agrees at 10 bases. The CDR3 length is 13 residues. CDR1 SGHNT and CDR2 YYREEE come from the germline V gene (reference sequence). The V segment lost 5 bases and the J segment 4 bases; nucleotides outside the gene matches: 3. The CDR3 reads CASREGQGYEQYF. CDR3 coding DNA: TGTGCCAGCAGGGAGGGACAGGGGTACGAGCAGTACTTC.

The chain employs TRBV5-4 and TRBJ1-1; D remains ambiguous. CDR3 length: 16 residues. V lost 0 bases and J lost 3, with 15 bases in between. Germline CDR1 is SGHNT and CDR2 is YYREEE (reference sequence). The CDR3 here is CASSLGSSYSYTEAFF. CDR3 DNA sequence: TGTGCCAGCAGCTTGGGATCCTCATACAGTTACACTGAAGCTTTCTTT. Based on the CDR3 plus reference TRBV5-4 and TRBJ1-1, the full variable domain is ETGVTQSPTHLIKTRGQQVTLRCSSQSGHNTVSWYQQALGQGPQFIFQYYREEENGRGNFPPRFSGLQFPNYSSELNVNALELDDSALYLCASSLGSSYSYTEAFFGQGTRLTVV.

The chain is built from TRBV20-1 and TRBJ2-7; tentative D call: TRBD1 (5 bases). The V gene's germline CDR1 is DFQATT and CDR2 SNEGSKA (reference sequence). The CDR3 runs 13 residues. V lost 1 base to trimming and J lost 6 bases, with 13 bases between them. The CDR3 DNA reads as TGCAGTGCTAGAGTCCCAGGGCCAGGCGAGCAGTACTTC. Translation: CSARVPGPGEQYF.

The chain uses TRBV20-1 and TRBJ1-1; perhaps TRBD1 as D (6 bases). Trimming cost V 3 bases and J 0 bases, with 11 bases left between them. Germline V gene sequence: CDR1 DFQATT, CDR2 SNEGSKA (reference sequence). The CDR3 contains 14 residues. This CDR3 reads CSASPRGLNTEAFF. The CDR3 nucleotides read TGCAGTGCTAGCCCCAGGGGCCTGAACACTGAAGCTTTCTTT.

The rearrangement joins TRBV5-8 to TRBJ1-5; D is possibly TRBD1 (5 bases). The CDR3 consists of 14 residues. The germline CDR1 and CDR2 sequences are SGHTS and YDEGEE. Deletions cut 2 bases from V and 3 bases from J, with 9 bases between. Written as DNA, the CDR3 is TGTGCCAGCAGCTTTCAGACAGTCAATCAGCCCCAGCATTTT. This translates into CASSFQTVNQPQHF. Using reference TRBV5-8 and TRBJ1-5 for the parts outside the CDR3, the full variable domain is EAGVTQSPTHLIKTRGQQATLRCSPISGHTSVYWYQQALGLGLQFLLWYDEGEERNRGNFPPRFSGRQFPNYSSELNVNALELEDSALYLCASSFQTVNQPQHFGDGTRLSIL.

The rearrangement links TRBV19 to TRBJ2-2; TRBD1 aligns across 9 bases. The CDR3 consists of 17 residues. The germline CDR1 and CDR2 sequences are LNHDA and SQIVND (reference sequence). Trimming took 7 bases from V and 5 from J; bases not matched to a gene: 14. The CDR3 DNA sequence: TGTGCCAGTACCCCTTGGGGGGACAGGGTATATACCGGGGAGCTGTTTTTT. Translation: CASTPWGDRVYTGELFF.

The V and J genes are TRBV7-2 and TRBJ1-6, with a possible D match to TRBD1 (6 bases). This CDR3 is built from 18 residues. Trimming cost V 5 bases and J 0 bases, with 17 bases left between them. Germline V gene lookup returns CDR1 SGHTA and CDR2 FQGNSA. The CDR3 DNA is TGTGCCAGCAGCAGAGGGACAAGGGGAAGCTCCTATAATTCACCCCTCCACTTT. Translation: CASSRGTRGSSYNSPLHF.

V gene TRBV20-1 combines with J gene TRBJ2-1; the D is unclear. Germline CDR1 is DFQATT and CDR2 is SNEGSKA (reference sequence). V was cut by 5 bases and J by 5 bases, with 7 bases left in between. This CDR3 is built from 11 residues. The CDR3 region is CSASSNNEQFF. CDR3 nucleotides: TGCAGTGCTTCTTCTAACAATGAGCAGTTCTTC.

This clonotype was detected a few times. The chain combines TRBV6-1 with TRBJ1-5; D unresolved. The V gene's germline CDR1 is MNHNS and CDR2 SASEGT. This CDR3 region has 13 residues. V lost 6 bases to trimming and J lost 4 bases, with 10 bases between them. The CDR3 is CASSSGLNQPQHF. In DNA, the CDR3 is TGTGCCAGCAGCTCGGGCTTAAATCAGCCCCAGCATTTT.

The chain combines TRBV4-1 with TRBJ1-1, with a weak D call TRBD1 (5 bases). V was pared by 2 bases and J by 0 bases, with 16 bases between. The CDR3 has 17 amino acids. The V gene's germline CDR1 is MGHRA and CDR2 YSYEKL. The CDR3 protein is CASSQHREGKLNTEAFF. Written as DNA, the CDR3 is TGCGCCAGCAGCCAACACCGAGAGGGGAAGCTGAACACTGAAGCTTTCTTT.

This clonotype came up a few times. The V and J genes are TRBV15 and TRBJ1-5; no clear D. V lost 6 bases, J lost 3 bases, and 6 bases lay in between. Germline CDR1 and CDR2: LNHNV and YYDKDF (reference sequence). There are 12 residues in the CDR3. CDR3: CATSPYNQPQHF. The DNA for the CDR3 is TGTGCCACCAGTCCGTACAATCAGCCCCAGCATTTT.

The chain links TRBV20-1 to TRBJ1-1; D is undetermined. V lost 1 base and J lost 4, with 7 bases in between. CDR1 and CDR2 (germline): DFQATT, SNEGSKA (reference sequence). The CDR3 is made up of 12 amino acids. CDR3 amino acids: CSARVQGTEAFF. The DNA of the CDR3 is TGCAGTGCTAGAGTCCAAGGCACTGAAGCTTTCTTT.

The V gene is TRBV6-1, the J gene TRBJ1-3; the match to TRBD1 covers 9 bases. The CDR3 is made up of 15 amino acids. Germline CDR1 MNHNS, CDR2 SASEGT. After removal of 5 bases from V and 3 bases from J, the junction contained 5 bases not matched to a gene. The CDR3 DNA reads TGTGCCAGCAGTCCTCGGACAGGGGATGGAAACACCATATATTTT. Protein: CASSPRTGDGNTIYF.

The gene calls are TRBV20-1 and TRBJ1-2; no firm D call. The germline V gene encodes CDR1 DFQATT and CDR2 SNEGSKA (reference sequence). The CDR3 length is 14 residues. Trimming shortened V by 5 bases and J by 7 bases, and 20 bases separated the two germline ends. The CDR3: CSARTKQGRSGYTF. CDR3 nucleotide sequence: TGCAGTGCTCGAACTAAACAAGGGAGGAGTGGCTACACCTTC.

The chain is built from TRBV10-3 and TRBJ1-6, with D unclear. Germline CDR1 ENHRY, CDR2 SYGVKD. V was shortened by 3 bases and J by 5 bases, with 8 bases between the two germline ends. The CDR3 is made up of 14 amino acids. CDR3 amino acids: CAISEGPNNSPLHF. CDR3 in DNA: TGTGCCATCAGTGAAGGGCCAAATAATTCACCCCTCCACTTT.

V is TRBV2 and J is TRBJ1-5, with D possibly being TRBD1 (5 bases). The length of the CDR3 is 13 residues. Germline assignment: CDR1 SNHLY and CDR2 FYNNEI. With 7 bases removed from V and 6 bases from J, the gap between germline ends came to 13 bases. The CDR3 region is CASKGQSRQPQHF. CDR3 DNA: TGTGCCAGCAAGGGGCAGTCTCGTCAGCCCCAGCATTTT.

Relative to its sample, this clonotype is medium-sized (0.01 to 0.1%). The chain has TRBV27 and TRBJ1-2; D remains unclear. V dropped 2 bases and J dropped 3 bases, with 16 bases sitting between them. Germline CDR1 reads MNHEY; CDR2 reads SMNVEV (reference sequence). The CDR3 totals 16 residues. The CDR3 sequence is CASSLVYSPEDYGYTF. CDR3 DNA sequence: TGTGCCAGCAGTTTAGTATACAGCCCGGAGGACTATGGCTACACCTTC.

The chain couples TRBV10-3 to TRBJ1-2; D perhaps matches TRBD1 (6 bases). The germline V and J ends were trimmed by 8 bases and 0 bases, with 16 bases remaining between them. CDR3 length: 15 amino acids. Germline loops: CDR1 ENHRY, CDR2 SYGVKD. The CDR3 here is CAIGGRSNSNYGYTF. As DNA, the CDR3 is TGTGCCATCGGGGGCAGGAGTAACTCTAACTATGGCTACACCTTC.